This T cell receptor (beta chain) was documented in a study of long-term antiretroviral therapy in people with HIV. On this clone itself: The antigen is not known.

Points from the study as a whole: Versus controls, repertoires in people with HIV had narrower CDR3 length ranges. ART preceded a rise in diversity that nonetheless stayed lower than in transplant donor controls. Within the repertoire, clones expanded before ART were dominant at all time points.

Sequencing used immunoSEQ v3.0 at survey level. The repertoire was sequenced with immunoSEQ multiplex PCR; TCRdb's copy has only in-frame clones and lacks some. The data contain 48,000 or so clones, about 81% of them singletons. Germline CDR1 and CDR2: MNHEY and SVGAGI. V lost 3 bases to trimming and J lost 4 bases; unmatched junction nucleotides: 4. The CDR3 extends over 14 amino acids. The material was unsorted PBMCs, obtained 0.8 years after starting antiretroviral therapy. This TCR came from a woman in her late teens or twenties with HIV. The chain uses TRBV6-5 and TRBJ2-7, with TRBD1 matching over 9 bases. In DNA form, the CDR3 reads TGTGCCAGCAGTTATGGGACAGGGCCGTACGAGCAGTACTTC. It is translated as CASSYGTGPYEQYF.